Described below is a single T cell receptor (beta chain) sequence and its context. Germline assignment: CDR1 MRHNA and CDR2 SNTAGT. V lost 3 bases to trimming and J lost 6 bases, with 11 bases between them. The CDR3 is 14 amino acids. The data were taken from a study of Ad26.COV2.S vaccination and SARS-CoV-2 variants. Treatment: roughly 20 received Ad26.COV2.S at low or high dose, single or two shots; a few received placebo; per-sample allocation not given. Samples came from day 63 after the first vaccine or placebo injection. Spike of the Wuhan-strain SARS-CoV-2 was expressed by an Ad26 vector, which formed the vaccine. Assay used: immunoSEQ multiplex PCR; TCRdb lists only in-frame clones, some missing. The sample carries about 410,000 clones, approximately 91% recorded once.

The specimen comprised peripheral blood, sampled in a trial of Ad26.COV2.S vaccine versus placebo. V is TRBV6-4 and J is TRBJ2-2, with D uncertain. This TCR derives from a person between 18 and 60 years old who received the Ad26.COV2.S COVID-19 vaccine or a placebo. CDR3 in DNA: TGTGCCAGCAGTGAAATACACGGGTCCGGGGAGCTGTTTTTT. It yields the protein CASSEIHGSGELFF.